The T cell receptor beta chain under discussion was sequenced for a study of T cells in Graves' hyperthyroidism and ophthalmopathy. As to this clonotype: The antigen is unknown.

Amplification targeted TCR beta CDR3 regions from RNA transcripts. The HTBI primer set drove a first-round RT-PCR of the TCR CDR3. One entry per CDR3 protein, called by TCRdb with MiXCR from the multiplex PCR reads. The sample holds 530,000 or so distinct CDR3 sequences, 35% to 55% seen once. General study points: Most clonotypes expanded in the thyroid (above 0.001) were also present in blood. In the analysis, a 13 V-J model separated ophthalmopathy from stable hyperthyroidism.

Aged 18 to 65, the patients had hyperthyroidism that was newly diagnosed and had lasted under 2 months. Diagnostic assessment was based on clinical symptoms, serum thyroxine and TRAb, thyroid ultrasound and orbital computed tomography. Sequenced: peripheral blood or thyroid tissue (not recorded which). The receptor comes from a woman aged 18 to 35 with Graves' hyperthyroidism.

The CDR3 bases are TGCAGCGTGAGCCAGGGGATCAATCAGCCCCAGCATTTT. This encodes CSVSQGINQPQHF. This rearrangement joins TRBV29-1 to TRBJ1-5, with a tentative D call TRBD1 (6 bases). Trimming left V 6 bases short and J 3 bases short, with 12 bases between. Germline values: CDR1 SQVTM, CDR2 ANQGSEA. CDR3 length equals 13 residues.